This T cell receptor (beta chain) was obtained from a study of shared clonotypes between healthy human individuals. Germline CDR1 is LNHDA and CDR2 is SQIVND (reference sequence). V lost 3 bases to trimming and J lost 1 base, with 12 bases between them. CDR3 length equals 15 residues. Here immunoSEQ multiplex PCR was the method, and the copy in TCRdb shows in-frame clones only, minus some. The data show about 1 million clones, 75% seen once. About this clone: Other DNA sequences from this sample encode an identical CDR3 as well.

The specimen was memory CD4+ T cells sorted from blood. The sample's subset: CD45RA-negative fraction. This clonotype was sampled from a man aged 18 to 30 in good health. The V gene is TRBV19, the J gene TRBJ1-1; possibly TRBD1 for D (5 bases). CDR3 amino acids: CASSIQGSPNTEAFF. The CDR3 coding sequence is TGTGCCAGTAGTATCCAGGGCTCCCCGAACACTGAAGCTTTCTTT.